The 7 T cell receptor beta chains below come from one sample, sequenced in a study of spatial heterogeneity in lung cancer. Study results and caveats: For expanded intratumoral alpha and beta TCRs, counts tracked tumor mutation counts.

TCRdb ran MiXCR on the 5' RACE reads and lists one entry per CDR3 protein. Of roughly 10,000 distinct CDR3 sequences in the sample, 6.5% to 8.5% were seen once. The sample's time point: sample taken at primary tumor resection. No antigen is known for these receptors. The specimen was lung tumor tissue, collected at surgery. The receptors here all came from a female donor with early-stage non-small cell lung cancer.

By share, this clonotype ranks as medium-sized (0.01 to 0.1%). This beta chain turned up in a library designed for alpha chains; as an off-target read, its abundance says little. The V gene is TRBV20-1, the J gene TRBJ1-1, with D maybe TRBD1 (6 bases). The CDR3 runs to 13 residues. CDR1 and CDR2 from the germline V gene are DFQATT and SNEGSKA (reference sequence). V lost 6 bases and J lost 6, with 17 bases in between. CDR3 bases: TGCAGTGCGCCCTCCGGCGGGGGCGCTGAAGCTTTCTTT. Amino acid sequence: CSAPSGGGAEAFF.

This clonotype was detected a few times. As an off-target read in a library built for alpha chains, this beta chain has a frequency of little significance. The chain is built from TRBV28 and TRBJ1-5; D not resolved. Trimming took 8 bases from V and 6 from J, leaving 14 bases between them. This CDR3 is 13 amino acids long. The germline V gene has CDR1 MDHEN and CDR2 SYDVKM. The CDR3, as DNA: TGTGCCAGCCCTACTATCCGGGGTCAGCCCCAGCATTTT. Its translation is CASPTIRGQPQHF. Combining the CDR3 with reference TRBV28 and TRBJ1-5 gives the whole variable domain DVKVTQSSRYLVKRTGEKVFLECVQDMDHENMFWYRQDPGLGLRLIYFSYDVKMKEKGDIPEGYSVSREKKERFSLILESASTNQTSMYLCASPTIRGQPQHFGDGTRLSIL.

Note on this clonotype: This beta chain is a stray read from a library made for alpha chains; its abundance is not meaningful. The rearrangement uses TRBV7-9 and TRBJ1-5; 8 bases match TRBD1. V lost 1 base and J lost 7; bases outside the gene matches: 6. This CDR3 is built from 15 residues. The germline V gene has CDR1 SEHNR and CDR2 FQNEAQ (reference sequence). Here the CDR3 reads CASSLVGDRGQPQHF. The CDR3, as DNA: TGTGCCAGCAGCTTAGTAGGAGACAGGGGACAGCCCCAGCATTTT.

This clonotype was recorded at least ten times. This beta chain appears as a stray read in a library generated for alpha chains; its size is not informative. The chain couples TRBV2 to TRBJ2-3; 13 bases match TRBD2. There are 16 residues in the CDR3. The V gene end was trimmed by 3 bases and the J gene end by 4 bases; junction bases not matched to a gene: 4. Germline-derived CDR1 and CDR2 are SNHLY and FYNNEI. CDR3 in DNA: TGTGCCAGCAGTGAGCAAGGGACTAGCGGGGCAGATACGCAGTATTTT. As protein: CASSEQGTSGADTQYF. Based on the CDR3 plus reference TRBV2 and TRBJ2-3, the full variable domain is EPEVTQTPSHQVTQMGQEVILRCVPISNHLYFYWYRQILGQKVEFLVSFYNNEISEKSEIFDDQFSVERPDGSNFTLKIRSTKLEDSAMYFCASSEQGTSGADTQYFGPGTRLTVL.

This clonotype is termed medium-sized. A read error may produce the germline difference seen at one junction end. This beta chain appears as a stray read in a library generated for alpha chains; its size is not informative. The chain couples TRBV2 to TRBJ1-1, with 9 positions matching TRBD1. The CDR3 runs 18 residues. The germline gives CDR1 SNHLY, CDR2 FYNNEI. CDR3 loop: CASREVPGQGPKNTEAFF. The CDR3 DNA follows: TGTGCCAGCAGAGAAGTCCCGGGACAGGGACCTAAGAACACTGAAGCTTTCTTT.

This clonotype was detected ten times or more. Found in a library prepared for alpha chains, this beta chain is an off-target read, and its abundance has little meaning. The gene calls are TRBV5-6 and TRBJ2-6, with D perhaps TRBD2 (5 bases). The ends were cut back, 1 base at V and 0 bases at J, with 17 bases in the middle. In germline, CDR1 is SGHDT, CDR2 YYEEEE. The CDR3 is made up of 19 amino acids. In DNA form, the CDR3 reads TGTGCCAGCAGCTTGATCAAAAGGACGGAGGTCTCTGGGGCCAACGTCCTGACTTTC. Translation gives CASSLIKRTEVSGANVLTF.

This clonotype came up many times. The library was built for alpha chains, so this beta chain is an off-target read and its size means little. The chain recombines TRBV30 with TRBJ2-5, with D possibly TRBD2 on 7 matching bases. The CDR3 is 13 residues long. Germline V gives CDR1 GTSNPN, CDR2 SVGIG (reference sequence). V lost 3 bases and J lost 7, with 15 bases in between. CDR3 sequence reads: CAWRVAGAVTQYF. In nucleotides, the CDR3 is TGTGCCTGGAGAGTGGCGGGGGCGGTGACCCAGTACTTC.